The clone carrying this T cell receptor beta chain occurred many times. The antigen is not known. Assembly of TCR beta libraries relied on iRepertoire HTBI primers together with Arm-PCR of CDR3 regions. TCRdb re-analysed the multiplex PCR reads in MiXCR, keeping a single row per CDR3 protein. The sample gives 400,000 or so distinct CDR3 sequences, around 21% of which show up once; about 20% is in the top ten. The sample comes from a study of regulatory T cells in long-lasting Graves disease. At the level of the study: Patients with persistent Graves' disease had over 5 years of antithyroid drugs and persistent TSH receptor antibodies. General study results and limits: Persistent disease favored TRBV28, TRBJ1-2 and TRBJ2-5. Patients with persistent Graves' had lower TCR diversity than newly diagnosed patients.

Germline lookup yields CDR1 SQVTM and CDR2 ANQGSEA. The CDR3 is made up of 12 amino acids. Trimming took off 7 bases at V and 3 bases at J, with 12 bases between the two ends. Time point reported: persistent/refractory GD, antithyroid drugs over 5 years with positive TRAb. RNA extracted from PBMCs served as the sequencing template. Each of the patients was recruited from an endocrinology department situated in Xi'an, China. The rearrangement uses TRBV29-1 and TRBJ2-5; weak D call: TRBD2 (5 bases). The input for sequencing was peripheral blood mononuclear cells (PBMCs), taken when the disease was refractory, from a patient treated with antithyroid drugs. The clonotype comes from a female donor with Graves disease. CDR3 in amino acids: CSALSGEETQYF. The CDR3 DNA reads as TGCAGCGCCTTAAGCGGCGAAGAGACCCAGTACTTC.